This TCR beta chain was sequenced for a study of shared clonotypes between healthy human individuals. About the study: The cohort comprised a couple of women and a few men. Their ages spanned 18 to 49 years.

This clone was seen only a few times. Its antigen is unidentified. Clones were sequenced by immunoSEQ multiplex PCR, and TCRdb holds only the in-frame ones, with some missing. This sample carries some 1,400,000 clones, around 97% of them seen once, and the ten largest clones take approximately 1.2%. Broader study findings: Blood was the only sampled material, and tissue repertoires likely differ.

The source material was naive CD4+ T cells sorted from blood. Subset: CD45RA+ positively selected. This receptor was obtained from a man between 25 and 39 years old in good health.

The CDR3 sequence: CASVQREGTDTQYF. Written as DNA, the CDR3 is TGTGCCAGCGTCCAGCGGGAGGGCACAGATACGCAGTATTTT. V and J are TRBV6-1 and TRBJ2-3; TRBD2 matches 9 bases. Germline assignment: CDR1 MNHNS and CDR2 SASEGT. This CDR3 has 14 amino acids. The J segment lost 1 base and the V segment lost 8 bases, leaving 4 bases of the junction unmatched.